This T cell receptor (beta chain) was sequenced in a study of CD8 T cells in ankylosing spondylitis. Via MiXCR, TCRdb re-called the 5' RACE reads, giving one row per CDR3 protein. The sample records about 140,000 distinct CDR3 sequences, about 6.7% being singletons. This clonotype came up many times. Per the germline V gene, CDR1 is KGHSH and CDR2 is LQKENI. V lost 0 bases to trimming and J lost 2 bases; unmatched junction nucleotides: 4. This CDR3 is 17 amino acids long. This clonotype originated in a female donor with ankylosing spondylitis or in good health (not recorded which). Material for sequencing was blood, either unsorted or a sorted T cell fraction (not recorded which). V and J are TRBV18 and TRBJ2-1; 10 bases match TRBD1. The CDR3 spells CASSPPGQGLTYNEQFF. For the CDR3, the DNA is TGTGCCAGCTCACCACCGGGACAGGGGTTAACCTACAATGAGCAGTTCTTC.